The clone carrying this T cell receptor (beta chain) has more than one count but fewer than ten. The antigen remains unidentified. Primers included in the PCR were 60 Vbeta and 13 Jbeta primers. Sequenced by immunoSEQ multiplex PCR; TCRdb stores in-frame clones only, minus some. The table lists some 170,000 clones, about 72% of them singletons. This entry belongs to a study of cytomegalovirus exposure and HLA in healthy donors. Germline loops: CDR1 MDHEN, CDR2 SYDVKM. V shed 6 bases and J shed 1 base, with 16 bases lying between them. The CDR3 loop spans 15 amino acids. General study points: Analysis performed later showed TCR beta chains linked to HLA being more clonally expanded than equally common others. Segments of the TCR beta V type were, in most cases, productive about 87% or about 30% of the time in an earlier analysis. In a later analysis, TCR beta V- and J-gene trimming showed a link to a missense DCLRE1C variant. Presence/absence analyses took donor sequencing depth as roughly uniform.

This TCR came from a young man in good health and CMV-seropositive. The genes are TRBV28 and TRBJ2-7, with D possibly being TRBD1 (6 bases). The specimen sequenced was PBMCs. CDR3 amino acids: CASSHRGGASYEQYF. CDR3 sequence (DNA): TGTGCCAGCAGCCATCGTGGGGGCGCATCCTACGAGCAGTACTTC.